The clone carrying this TCR beta chain was seen a few times. J lost 1 base, V lost 5 bases, and 5 bases had no gene match. Germline CDR1 SGHVS, CDR2 FNYEAQ. The CDR3 length is 15 residues. The source of the sample is a study of blood T cell repertoires in COVID-19. Per the study methods: Reference gene primers were amplified, and this amplification served to estimate nucleated cell counts. This table comes from immunoSEQ multiplex PCR, and its TCRdb copy is limited to in-frame clones, with some not included. Clone size and the V and J calls come from that table; the DNA yielded D and trimming. The sample yields some 150,000 clones, more than 80% seen once.

This clonotype originated in a woman in her forties with acute or convalescent COVID-19. Input material: peripheral blood. V and J are TRBV7-6 and TRBJ2-1, with 7 bases lining up with TRBD1. CDR3 sequence (DNA): TGTGCCAGCAGCCAACAGGGGCAATCCTACAATGAGCAGTTCTTC. It is translated as CASSQQGQSYNEQFF.